This T cell receptor beta chain is from a study of cytomegalovirus exposure and HLA in healthy donors. The wider study: It was reported in a later analysis that the same platform had been used for the 120 validation repertoires as for the approximately 730 first-cohort repertoires. General study findings and limits: There were fewer than 200 TCR beta chains listed as cytomegalovirus-associated. Diagnosis of cytomegalovirus status made by the classifier reportedly showed high specificity and sensitivity.

As to this clone: Its antigen is unknown.

The CDR3 is 13 amino acids. CDR1 and CDR2 (germline): SNHLY, FYNNEI. V dropped 5 bases and J dropped 2 bases, with 9 bases sitting between them. Here immunoSEQ multiplex PCR was the method, and the copy in TCRdb shows in-frame clones only, minus some. Of about 74,000 clones listed, less than 95% are singletons. This chain connects TRBV2 to TRBJ2-5, with no clear D. This receptor was identified in a woman aged 18-29 years in good health and CMV-seropositive. Sequencing was carried out using PBMCs. CDR3 nucleotides: TGTGCCAGCAGTTCCGCGAGGCAAGAGACCCAGTACTTC. Translating gives CASSSARQETQYF.